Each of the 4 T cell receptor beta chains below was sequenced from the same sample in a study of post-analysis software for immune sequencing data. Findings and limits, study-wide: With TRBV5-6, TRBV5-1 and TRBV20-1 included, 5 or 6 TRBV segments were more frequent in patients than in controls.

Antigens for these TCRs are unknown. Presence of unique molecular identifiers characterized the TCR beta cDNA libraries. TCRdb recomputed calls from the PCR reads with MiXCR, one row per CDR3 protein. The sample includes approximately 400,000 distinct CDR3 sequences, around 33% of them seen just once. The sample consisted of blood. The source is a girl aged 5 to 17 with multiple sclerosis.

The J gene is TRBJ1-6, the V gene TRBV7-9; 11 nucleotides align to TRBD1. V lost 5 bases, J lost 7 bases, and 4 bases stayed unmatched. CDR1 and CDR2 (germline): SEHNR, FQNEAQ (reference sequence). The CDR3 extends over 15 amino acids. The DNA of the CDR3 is TGTGCCAGCAGCGGACAGGGGGCGAAAAATTCACCCCTCCACTTT. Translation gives CASSGQGAKNSPLHF.

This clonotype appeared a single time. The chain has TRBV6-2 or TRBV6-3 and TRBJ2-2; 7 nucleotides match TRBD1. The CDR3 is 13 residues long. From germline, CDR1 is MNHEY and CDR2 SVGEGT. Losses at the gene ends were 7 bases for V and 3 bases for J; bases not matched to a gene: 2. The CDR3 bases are TGTGCCAGCAATGACAGGGACACCGGGGAGCTGTTTTTT. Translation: CASNDRDTGELFF.

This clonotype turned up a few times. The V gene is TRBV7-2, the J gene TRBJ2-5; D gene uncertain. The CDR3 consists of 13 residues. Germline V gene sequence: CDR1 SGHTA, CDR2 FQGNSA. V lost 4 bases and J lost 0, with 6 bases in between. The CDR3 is CASSSAYQETQYF. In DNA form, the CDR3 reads TGTGCCAGCAGCTCCGCGTACCAAGAGACCCAGTACTTC.

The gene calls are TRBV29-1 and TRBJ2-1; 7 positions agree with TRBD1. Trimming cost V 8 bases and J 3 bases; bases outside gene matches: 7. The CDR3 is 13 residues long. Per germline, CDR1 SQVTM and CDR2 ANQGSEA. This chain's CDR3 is CSSRAGGYNEQFF. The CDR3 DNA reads TGCAGCTCCAGGGCAGGGGGCTACAATGAGCAGTTCTTC.